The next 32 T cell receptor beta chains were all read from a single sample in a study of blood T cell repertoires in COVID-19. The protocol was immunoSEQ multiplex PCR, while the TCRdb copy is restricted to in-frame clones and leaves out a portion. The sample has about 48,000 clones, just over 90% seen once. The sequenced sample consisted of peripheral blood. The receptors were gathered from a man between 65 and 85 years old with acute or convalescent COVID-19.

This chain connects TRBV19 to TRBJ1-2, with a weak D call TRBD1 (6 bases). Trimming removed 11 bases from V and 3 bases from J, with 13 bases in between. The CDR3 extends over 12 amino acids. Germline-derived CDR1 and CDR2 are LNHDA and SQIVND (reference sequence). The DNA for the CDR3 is TGTGCCTCCCGGACAGACTACTATGGCTACACCTTC. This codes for CASRTDYYGYTF.

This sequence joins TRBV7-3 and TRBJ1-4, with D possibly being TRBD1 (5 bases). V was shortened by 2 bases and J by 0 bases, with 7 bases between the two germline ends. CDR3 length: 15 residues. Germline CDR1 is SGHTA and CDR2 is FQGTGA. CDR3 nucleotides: TGTGCCAGCAGCTTAGACAGCGCAACTAATGAAAAACTGTTTTTT. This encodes CASSLDSATNEKLFF. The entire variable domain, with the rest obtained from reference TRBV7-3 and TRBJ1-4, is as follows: GAGVSQTPSNKVTEKGKYVELRCDPISGHTALYWYRQSLGQGPEFLIYFQGTGAADDSGLPNDRFFAVRPEGSVSTLKIQRTERGDSAVYLCASSLDSATNEKLFFGSGTQLSVL.

Written as DNA, the CDR3 is TGTGCCAGCAGCCCTTTAGAGGAAGGGGTCTATGGCTACACCTTC. This codes for CASSPLEEGVYGYTF. This sequence joins TRBV3-1 (or the pseudogene TRBV3-2) and TRBJ1-2; maybe TRBD1 (5 bases). The CDR3 is made up of 15 amino acids. The V and J ends lost 4 bases and 4 bases respectively, with 16 bases between them. Germline lookup yields CDR1 LGHDT and CDR2 YNNKEL (reference sequence).

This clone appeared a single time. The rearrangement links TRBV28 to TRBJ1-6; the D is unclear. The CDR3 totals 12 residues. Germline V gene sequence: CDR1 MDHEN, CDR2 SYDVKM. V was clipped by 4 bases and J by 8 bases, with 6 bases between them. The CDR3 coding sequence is TGTGCCAGCAGTTATGGAGATTCACCCCTCCACTTT. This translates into CASSYGDSPLHF.

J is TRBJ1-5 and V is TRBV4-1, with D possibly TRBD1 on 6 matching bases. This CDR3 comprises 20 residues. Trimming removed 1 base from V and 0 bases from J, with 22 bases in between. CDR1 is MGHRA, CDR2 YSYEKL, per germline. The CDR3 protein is CASSQGQEGTPHYSNQPQHF. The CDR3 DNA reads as TGCGCCAGCAGCCAAGGCCAAGAGGGGACACCTCATTATAGCAATCAGCCCCAGCATTTT.

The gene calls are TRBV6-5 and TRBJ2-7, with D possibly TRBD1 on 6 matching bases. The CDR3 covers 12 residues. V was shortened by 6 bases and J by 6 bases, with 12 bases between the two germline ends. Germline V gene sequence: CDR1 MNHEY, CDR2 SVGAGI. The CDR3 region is CASSSGVREQYF. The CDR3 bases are TGTGCCAGCAGCTCAGGGGTACGCGAGCAGTACTTC.

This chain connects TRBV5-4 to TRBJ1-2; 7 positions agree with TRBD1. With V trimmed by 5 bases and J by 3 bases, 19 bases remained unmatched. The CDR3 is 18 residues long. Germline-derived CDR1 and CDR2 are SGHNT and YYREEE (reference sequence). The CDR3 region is CASSRGSYQGGRDYGYTF. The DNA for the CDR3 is TGTGCCAGCAGTCGCGGATCATACCAGGGGGGTAGGGACTATGGCTACACCTTC.

The CDR3 loop is CASSRDRGSNQPQHF. The CDR3 coding sequence is TGTGCCAGCAGTCGGGACAGGGGGAGCAATCAGCCCCAGCATTTT. The chain joins TRBV6-5 to TRBJ1-5; 11 nucleotides line up with TRBD1. CDR3 length equals 15 residues. V was pared by 5 bases and J by 1 base, with 1 base of the junction left unmatched. Germline V gene lookup returns CDR1 MNHEY and CDR2 SVGAGI.

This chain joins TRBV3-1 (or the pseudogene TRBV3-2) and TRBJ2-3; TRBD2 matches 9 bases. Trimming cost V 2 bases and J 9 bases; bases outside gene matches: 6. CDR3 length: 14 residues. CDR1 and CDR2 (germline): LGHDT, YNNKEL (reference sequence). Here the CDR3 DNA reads TGTGCCAGCAGCCAAAGCGGGGGGCTTAGGACGCAGTATTTT. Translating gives CASSQSGGLRTQYF.

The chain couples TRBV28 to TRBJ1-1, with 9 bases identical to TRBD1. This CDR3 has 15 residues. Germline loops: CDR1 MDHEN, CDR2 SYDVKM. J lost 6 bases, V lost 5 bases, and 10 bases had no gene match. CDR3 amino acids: CASSPYPQGAAEAFF. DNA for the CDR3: TGTGCCAGCAGTCCTTACCCACAGGGGGCGGCTGAAGCTTTCTTT.

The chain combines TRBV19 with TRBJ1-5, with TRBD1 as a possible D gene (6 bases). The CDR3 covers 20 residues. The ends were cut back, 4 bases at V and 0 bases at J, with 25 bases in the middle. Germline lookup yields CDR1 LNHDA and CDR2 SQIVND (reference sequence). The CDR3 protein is CASSTLQGPSSHYSNQPQHF. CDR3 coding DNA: TGTGCCAGTAGTACATTACAGGGTCCATCCTCTCATTATAGCAATCAGCCCCAGCATTTT.

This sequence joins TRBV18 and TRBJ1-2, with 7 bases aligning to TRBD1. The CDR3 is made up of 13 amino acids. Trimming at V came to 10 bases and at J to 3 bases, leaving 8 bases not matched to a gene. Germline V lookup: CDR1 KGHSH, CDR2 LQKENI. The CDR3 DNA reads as TGTGCCACATGGGACAGCCAAGACTATGGCTACACCTTC. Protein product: CATWDSQDYGYTF.

CDR3 amino acids: CASSSAQGSTEAFF. Here the CDR3 DNA reads TGTGCCAGCAGTTCGGCCCAGGGGAGTACTGAAGCTTTCTTT. The chain has TRBV6-6 and TRBJ1-1, with D possibly being TRBD1 (6 bases). V gave up 4 bases and J gave up 5 bases, with 14 bases separating them. The CDR3 covers 14 residues. CDR1 MNHNY and CDR2 SVGAGI come from the germline V gene (reference sequence).

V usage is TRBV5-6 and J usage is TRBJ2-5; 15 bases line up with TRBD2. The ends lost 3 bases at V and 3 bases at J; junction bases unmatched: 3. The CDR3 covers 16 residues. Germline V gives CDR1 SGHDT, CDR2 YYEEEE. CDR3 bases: TGTGCCAGCAGCTCCTGGACTAGCGGGGGGGAAGAGACCCAGTACTTC. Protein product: CASSSWTSGGEETQYF.

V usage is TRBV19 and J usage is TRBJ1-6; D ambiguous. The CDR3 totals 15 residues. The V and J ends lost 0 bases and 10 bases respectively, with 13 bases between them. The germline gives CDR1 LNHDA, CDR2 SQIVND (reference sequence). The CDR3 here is CASSIDPTTGSPLHF. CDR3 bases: TGTGCCAGTAGTATAGATCCGACTACCGGGTCACCCCTCCACTTT.

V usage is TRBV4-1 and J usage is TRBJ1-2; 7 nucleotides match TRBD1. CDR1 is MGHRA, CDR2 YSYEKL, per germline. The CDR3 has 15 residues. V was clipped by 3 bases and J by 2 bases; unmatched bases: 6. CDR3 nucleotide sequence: TGCGCCAGCAGCCATTCGGGACAGAGGAACTATGGCTACACCTTC. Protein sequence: CASSHSGQRNYGYTF.

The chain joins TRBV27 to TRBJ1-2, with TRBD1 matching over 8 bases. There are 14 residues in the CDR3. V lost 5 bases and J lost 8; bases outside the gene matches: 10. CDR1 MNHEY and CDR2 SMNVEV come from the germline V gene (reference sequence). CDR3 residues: CASSPRGRSLGYTF. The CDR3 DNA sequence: TGTGCCAGCAGTCCCAGGGGGCGCTCCCTGGGCTACACCTTC.

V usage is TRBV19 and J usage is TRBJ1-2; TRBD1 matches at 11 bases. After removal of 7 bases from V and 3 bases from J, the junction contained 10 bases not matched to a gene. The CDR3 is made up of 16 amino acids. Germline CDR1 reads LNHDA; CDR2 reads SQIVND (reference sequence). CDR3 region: CASTGQGAGGDYGYTF. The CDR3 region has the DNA TGTGCCAGTACCGGACAGGGGGCCGGGGGAGACTATGGCTACACCTTC.

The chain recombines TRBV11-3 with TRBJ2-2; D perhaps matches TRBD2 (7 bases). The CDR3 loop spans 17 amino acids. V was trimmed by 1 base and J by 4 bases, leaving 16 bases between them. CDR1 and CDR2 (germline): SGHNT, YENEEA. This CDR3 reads CASSLASGEGGTGELFF. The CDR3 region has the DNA TGTGCCAGCAGCTTAGCCTCCGGGGAGGGGGGCACCGGGGAGCTGTTTTTT.

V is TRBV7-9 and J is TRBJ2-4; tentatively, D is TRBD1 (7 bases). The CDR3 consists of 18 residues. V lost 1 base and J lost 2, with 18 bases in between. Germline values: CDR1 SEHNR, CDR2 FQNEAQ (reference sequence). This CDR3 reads CASSLEAGGRWPKNIQYF. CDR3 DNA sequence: TGTGCCAGCAGCTTAGAGGCAGGGGGGCGTTGGCCCAAAAACATTCAGTACTTC.

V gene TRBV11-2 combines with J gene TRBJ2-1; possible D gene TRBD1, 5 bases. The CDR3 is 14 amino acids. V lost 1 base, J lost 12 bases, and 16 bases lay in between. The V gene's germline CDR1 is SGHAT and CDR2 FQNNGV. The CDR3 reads CASSLVVRGVGQFF. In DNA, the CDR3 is TGTGCCAGCAGCTTAGTTGTAAGGGGCGTAGGGCAGTTCTTC.

In nucleotides, the CDR3 is TGTGCCAGCAGCTTAGAAATAGACACCGAGCAGTACTTC. It is translated as CASSLEIDTEQYF. The rearrangement joins TRBV7-9 to TRBJ2-7, with D unresolved. The V gene's germline CDR1 is SEHNR and CDR2 FQNEAQ (reference sequence). The CDR3 loop spans 13 amino acids. V was clipped by 1 base and J by 6 bases, with 10 bases between them.

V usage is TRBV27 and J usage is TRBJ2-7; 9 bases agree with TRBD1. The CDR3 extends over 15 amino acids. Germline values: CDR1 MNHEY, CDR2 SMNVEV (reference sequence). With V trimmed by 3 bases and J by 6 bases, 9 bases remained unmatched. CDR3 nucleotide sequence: TGTGCCAGCAGTTTCTTGACAGGGGGGAAGGTCGAGCAGTACTTC. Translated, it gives CASSFLTGGKVEQYF.

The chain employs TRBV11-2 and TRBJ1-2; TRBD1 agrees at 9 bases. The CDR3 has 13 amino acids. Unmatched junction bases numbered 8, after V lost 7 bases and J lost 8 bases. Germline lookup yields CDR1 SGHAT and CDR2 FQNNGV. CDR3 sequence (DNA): TGTGCCAGCACTCGGACAGGGGAGAAGGGCTACACCTTC. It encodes CASTRTGEKGYTF.

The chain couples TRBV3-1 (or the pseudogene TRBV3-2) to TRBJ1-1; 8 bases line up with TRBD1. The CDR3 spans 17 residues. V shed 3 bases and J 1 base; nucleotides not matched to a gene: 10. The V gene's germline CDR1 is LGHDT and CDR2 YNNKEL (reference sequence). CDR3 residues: CASSQVDRGNWNTEAFF. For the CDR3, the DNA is TGTGCCAGCAGCCAGGTAGACAGGGGTAATTGGAACACTGAAGCTTTCTTT.

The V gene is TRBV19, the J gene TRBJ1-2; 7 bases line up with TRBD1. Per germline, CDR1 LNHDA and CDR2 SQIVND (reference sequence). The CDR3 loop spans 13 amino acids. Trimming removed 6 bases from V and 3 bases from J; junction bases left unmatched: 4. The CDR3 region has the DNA TGTGCCAGTAGGCGAGGGGGCGACTATGGCTACACCTTC. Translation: CASRRGGDYGYTF.

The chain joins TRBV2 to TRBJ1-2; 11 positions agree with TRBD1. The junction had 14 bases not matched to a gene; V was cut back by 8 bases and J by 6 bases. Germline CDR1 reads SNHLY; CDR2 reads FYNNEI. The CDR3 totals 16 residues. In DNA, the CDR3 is TGTGCCAGCCTACTCAGGGGGACAGGGGGAGAGAATGGCTACACCTTC. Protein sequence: CASLLRGTGGENGYTF.

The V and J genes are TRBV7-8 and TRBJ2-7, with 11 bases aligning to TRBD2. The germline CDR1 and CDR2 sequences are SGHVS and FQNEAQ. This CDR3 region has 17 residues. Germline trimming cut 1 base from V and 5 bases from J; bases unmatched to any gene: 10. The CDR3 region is CASSLEGLAGGRDEQYF. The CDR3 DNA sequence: TGTGCCAGCAGCTTAGAGGGGTTAGCGGGGGGGCGTGACGAGCAGTACTTC.

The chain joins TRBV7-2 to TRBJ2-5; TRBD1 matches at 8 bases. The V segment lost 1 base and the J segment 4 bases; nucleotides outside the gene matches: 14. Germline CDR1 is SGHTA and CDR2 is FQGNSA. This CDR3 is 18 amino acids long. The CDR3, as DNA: TGTGCCAGCAGCTTAGATTTAAGGTCCAGGGGGCTTGTAGAGACCCAGTACTTC. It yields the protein CASSLDLRSRGLVETQYF.

CDR3 region: CASSTNPGGRANTIYF. Written as DNA, the CDR3 is TGTGCCAGCAGTACAAACCCGGGGGGAAGGGCGAACACCATATATTTT. The chain has TRBV9 and TRBJ1-3; possibly TRBD1 for D (5 bases). Germline V gene data show CDR1 as SGDLS and CDR2 as YYNGEE. Trimming cost V 5 bases and J 7 bases, with 22 bases left between them. CDR3 size: 16 residues.

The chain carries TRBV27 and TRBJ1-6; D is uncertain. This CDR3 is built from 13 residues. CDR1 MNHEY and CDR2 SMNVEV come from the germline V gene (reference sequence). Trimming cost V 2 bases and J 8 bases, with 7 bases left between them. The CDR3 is CASSLAGDSPLHF. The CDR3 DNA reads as TGTGCCAGCAGTTTAGCGGGAGATTCACCCCTCCACTTT.

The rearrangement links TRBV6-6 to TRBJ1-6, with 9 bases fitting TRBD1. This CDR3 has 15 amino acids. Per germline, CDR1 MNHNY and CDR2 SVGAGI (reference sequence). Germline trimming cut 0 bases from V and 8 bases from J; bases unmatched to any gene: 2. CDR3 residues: CASSYSGTGHSPLHF. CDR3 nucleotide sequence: TGTGCCAGCAGTTACTCCGGGACAGGGCATTCACCCCTCCACTTT.